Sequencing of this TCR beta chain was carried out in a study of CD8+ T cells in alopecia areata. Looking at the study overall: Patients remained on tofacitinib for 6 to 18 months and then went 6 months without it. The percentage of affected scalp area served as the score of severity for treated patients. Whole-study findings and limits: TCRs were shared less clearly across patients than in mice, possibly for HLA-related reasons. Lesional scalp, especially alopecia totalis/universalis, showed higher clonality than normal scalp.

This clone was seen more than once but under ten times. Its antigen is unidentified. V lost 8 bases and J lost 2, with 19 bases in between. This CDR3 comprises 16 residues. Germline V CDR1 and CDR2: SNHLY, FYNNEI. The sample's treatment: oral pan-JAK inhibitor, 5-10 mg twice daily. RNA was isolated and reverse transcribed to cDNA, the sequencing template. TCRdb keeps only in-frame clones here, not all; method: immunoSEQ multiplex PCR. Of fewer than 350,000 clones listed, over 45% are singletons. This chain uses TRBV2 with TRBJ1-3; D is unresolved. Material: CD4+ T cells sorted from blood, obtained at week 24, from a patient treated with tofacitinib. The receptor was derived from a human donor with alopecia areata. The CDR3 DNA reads TGTGCCAGCCGCCTAGACGGACTCTCGACTGGAAACACCATATATTTT. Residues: CASRLDGLSTGNTIYF.